This note documents a single T cell receptor beta chain sequence. The CDR3 extends over 12 amino acids. Germline loops: CDR1 GTSNPN, CDR2 SVGIG (reference sequence). V gave up 8 bases and J gave up 0 bases; unmatched junction bases: 2. The data originate from a study of T cell responses to AZD1222 COVID-19 vaccine. Measured with immunoSEQ multiplex PCR; TCRdb has only the in-frame clones, and not every one. The sample contains about 99,000 clones, about 85% of which appear only once. V is TRBV30 and J is TRBJ2-7, with 9 bases lining up with TRBD2. The sequences come from peripheral blood, collected on day 0 of AZD1222 vaccination. The sequence came from an adult in good health. The CDR3 spells CALSGSSYEQYV. CDR3 nucleotides: TGTGCCCTTAGCGGGAGCTCCTACGAGCAGTACGTC.